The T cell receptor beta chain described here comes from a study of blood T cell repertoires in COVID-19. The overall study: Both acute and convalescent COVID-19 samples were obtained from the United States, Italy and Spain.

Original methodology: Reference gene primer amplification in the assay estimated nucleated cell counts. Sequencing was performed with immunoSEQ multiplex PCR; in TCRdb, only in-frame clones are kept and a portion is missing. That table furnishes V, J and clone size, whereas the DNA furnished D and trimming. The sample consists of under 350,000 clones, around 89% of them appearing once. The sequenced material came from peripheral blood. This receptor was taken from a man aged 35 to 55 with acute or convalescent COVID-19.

The CDR3 nucleotides are TGTGCCAGCAGCCCCCGGGGGGGCAGCGATAACACTGAAGCTTTCTTT. Residues: CASSPRGGSDNTEAFF. The rearrangement links TRBV4-2 to TRBJ1-1; TRBD1 might be the D (6 bases). Per germline, CDR1 LGHNA and CDR2 YNFKEQ. The CDR3 has 16 residues. Deletions cut 4 bases from V and 2 bases from J, with 17 bases between.